This T cell receptor (beta chain) derives from a study of blood T cell repertoires in COVID-19. CDR3 length: 13 amino acids. V lost 2 bases and J lost 2, with 7 bases in between. The V gene's germline CDR1 is KGHSH and CDR2 LQKENI. Some clones are missing from TCRdb's copy, which holds only in-frame ones; the method was immunoSEQ multiplex PCR. The sample lists around 70,000 clones, around 80% seen once, with approximately 12% in the top ten. J is TRBJ2-7 and V is TRBV18; TRBD2 might be the D (5 bases). The sample taken for sequencing was peripheral blood. The clonotype comes from a human donor in a cohort sampled during active COVID-19. The CDR3 protein is CASSPVGAYEQYF. The CDR3 DNA is TGTGCCAGCTCACCAGTGGGAGCCTACGAGCAGTACTTC.